The 19 T cell receptor beta chains given below trace back to one sample, sequenced in a study of shared clonotypes between healthy human individuals. Generated by immunoSEQ multiplex PCR, the TCRdb table keeps only in-frame clones and is missing some. The table has about 2.3 million clones, about nine tenths seen once. The sample was naive CD4+ T cells from PBMCs. The subset is: CD45RA+ positively selected. These receptor sequences come from a man aged 18 to 30 in good health. Some clones in this sample may be carry-over from other donors' samples.

The chain combines TRBV5-5 with TRBJ1-1, with 12 nucleotides matching TRBD1. The CDR3 spans 18 residues. Losses at the gene ends were 4 bases for V and 1 base for J; bases not matched to a gene: 11. Germline CDR1 SGHKS, CDR2 YYEKEE (reference sequence). The CDR3 here is CASSLLRDRGLGNTEAFF. The DNA for the CDR3 is TGTGCCAGCAGCCTCCTGAGGGACAGGGGGCTGGGGAACACTGAAGCTTTCTTT.

This rearrangement joins TRBV28 to TRBJ2-1, with D unclear. The CDR3 runs to 12 residues. Germline V gene lookup returns CDR1 MDHEN and CDR2 SYDVKM. V lost 10 bases and J 0 bases, leaving 7 bases between the germline ends. CDR3 loop: CATQSSYNEQFF. CDR3 nucleotide sequence: TGTGCCACCCAGAGCTCCTACAATGAGCAGTTCTTC.

DNA for the CDR3: TGTGCCAGCAGCGTAGGAGGTACAGTCCAAGAGTGGGAGCTGTTTTTT. It yields the protein CASSVGGTVQEWELFF. The chain employs TRBV9 and TRBJ2-2; no clear D gene. Trimming pared 0 bases from V and 9 bases from J, leaving 18 bases between. CDR1 SGDLS and CDR2 YYNGEE come from the germline V gene. This CDR3 is 16 amino acids long. Together with reference TRBV9 and TRBJ2-2, the CDR3 gives the full variable domain: DSGVTQTPKHLITATGQRVTLRCSPRSGDLSVYWYQQSLDQGLQFLIQYYNGEERAKGNILERFSAQQFPDLHSELNLSSLELGDSALYFCASSVGGTVQEWELFFGEGSRLTVL.

The CDR3 bases are TGTGCCAGCAGCGCCCCGGGGGATCAGCCCCAGCATTTT. This encodes CASSAPGDQPQHF. The chain is built from TRBV7-2 and TRBJ1-5, with a tentative D call TRBD1 (5 bases). Trimming removed 5 bases at V and 5 bases at J, with 10 bases between. CDR3 length: 13 residues. The V gene's germline CDR1 is SGHTA and CDR2 FQGNSA. The full variable domain, in which reference TRBV7-2 and TRBJ1-5 provide the parts outside the CDR3, is GAGVSQSPSNKVTEKGKDVELRCDPISGHTALYWYRQSLGQGLEFLIYFQGNSAPDKSGLPSDRFSAERTGGSVSTLTIQRTQQEDSAVYLCASSAPGDQPQHFGDGTRLSIL.

The gene calls are TRBV6-5 and TRBJ2-7, with 10 bases aligning to TRBD1. The CDR3 spans 13 residues. The V and J ends lost 6 bases and 7 bases, in that order; junction bases with no gene match: 6. CDR1 and CDR2 (germline): MNHEY, SVGAGI. In DNA form, the CDR3 reads TGTGCCAGCAGCCCCGGGACAGGGGAAGAGCAGTACTTC. Its protein is CASSPGTGEEQYF.

CDR3 region: CATSGRGGQPQHF. Here the CDR3 DNA reads TGTGCCACCAGCGGCAGGGGCGGTCAGCCCCAGCATTTT. The chain is built from TRBV15 and TRBJ1-5; weak D call: TRBD1 (6 bases). The V gene lost 5 bases and the J gene lost 6 bases, with 11 bases spanning the gap. The V gene's germline CDR1 is LNHNV and CDR2 YYDKDF (reference sequence). CDR3 size: 13 residues.

The chain links TRBV5-6 to TRBJ2-7; D may be TRBD1 (6 bases). The germline gives CDR1 SGHDT, CDR2 YYEEEE. The CDR3 runs 17 residues. V lost 2 bases to trimming and J lost 3 bases, with 21 bases between them. CDR3 loop: CASSFGDNTPRGYEQYF. The CDR3 DNA follows: TGTGCCAGCAGCTTCGGGGACAATACCCCAAGGGGCTACGAGCAGTACTTC.

CDR3 DNA sequence: TGTGCCAGCAGGGCGGGAGGAGCTGGGGCCAACGTCCTGACTTTC. Amino acid sequence: CASRAGGAGANVLTF. The chain carries TRBV2 and TRBJ2-6; 8 bases are shared with TRBD2. The V gene end was trimmed by 6 bases and the J gene end by 2 bases; junction bases not matched to a gene: 3. The CDR3 loop spans 15 amino acids. CDR1 and CDR2 from the germline V gene are SNHLY and FYNNEI.

The chain links TRBV6-1 to TRBJ2-7; 9 positions agree with TRBD1. This CDR3 is 15 amino acids long. The V gene end was trimmed by 6 bases and the J gene end by 2 bases; junction bases not matched to a gene: 8. Germline CDR1 reads MNHNS; CDR2 reads SASEGT. The CDR3 nucleotides are TGTGCCAGCAGGGCTTCCGGACAGGGGACCTACGAGCAGTACTTC. It encodes CASRASGQGTYEQYF.

V and J are TRBV18 and TRBJ1-3; D remains ambiguous. The CDR3 contains 17 residues. The V gene's germline CDR1 is KGHSH and CDR2 LQKENI. The V and J ends lost 1 base and 2 bases respectively, with 15 bases between them. The CDR3 spells CASSPLIGRSTGNTIYF. For the CDR3, the DNA is TGTGCCAGCTCACCACTAATTGGACGGAGCACTGGAAACACCATATATTTT.

This clone was recorded once. The chain couples TRBV27 to TRBJ2-6; D ambiguous. The CDR3 totals 13 residues. The germline V gene has CDR1 MNHEY and CDR2 SMNVEV (reference sequence). Trimming stripped 6 bases from V and 3 bases from J, with 6 bases between. The CDR3 here is CASSPFGANVLTF. The CDR3 region has the DNA TGTGCCAGCAGCCCCTTTGGGGCCAACGTCCTGACTTTC.

The V call is TRBV27, the J call TRBJ2-3; 11 bases fit TRBD2. With V trimmed by 0 bases and J by 1 base, 0 bases remained unmatched. This CDR3 has 16 residues. Germline V gene sequence: CDR1 MNHEY, CDR2 SMNVEV (reference sequence). The CDR3 protein is CASSLSLAGGTDTQYF. The CDR3 DNA reads TGTGCCAGCAGTTTATCACTAGCGGGAGGCACAGATACGCAGTATTTT.

The chain uses TRBV7-3 and TRBJ1-1, with 9 bases that match TRBD1. Per the germline V gene, CDR1 is SGHTA and CDR2 is FQGTGA. The trim removed 5 bases at V and 8 bases at J, leaving 6 bases unmatched. This CDR3 is 13 amino acids long. The CDR3 loop is CASSKNRGQEAFF. In DNA, the CDR3 is TGTGCCAGCAGCAAAAACAGGGGGCAAGAAGCTTTCTTT.

On this clone: A read error may produce the germline difference seen at one junction end. The chain uses TRBV7-9 and TRBJ2-5, with 10 bases that match TRBD2. This CDR3 comprises 14 residues. CDR1 and CDR2 (germline): SEHNR, FQNEAQ (reference sequence). CDR3 DNA: TGTGCCAGCAGCCTAGCGGGAGCGGTCGAGACCCAGTACTTC. This gives the protein CASSLAGAVETQYF.

The rearrangement uses TRBV6-1 and TRBJ2-1; no definite D call. The CDR3 runs to 12 residues. Per germline, CDR1 MNHNS and CDR2 SASEGT. Trimming removed 0 bases at V and 8 bases at J, with 5 bases between. As DNA, the CDR3 is TGTGCCAGCAGTGAAGCTGGGTATGAGCAGTTCTTC. Translated, it gives CASSEAGYEQFF.

The gene calls are TRBV29-1 and TRBJ1-2, with TRBD1 as a possible D gene (5 bases). This CDR3 spans 12 amino acids. Germline V lookup: CDR1 SQVTM, CDR2 ANQGSEA. Trimming stripped 0 bases from V and 5 bases from J, with 7 bases between. CDR3 in DNA: TGCAGCGTTGAAGAACGGGGGTATGGCTACACCTTC. It is translated as CSVEERGYGYTF.

The chain couples TRBV10-1 to TRBJ2-1; D is possibly TRBD2 (6 bases). The CDR3 consists of 15 residues. V was cut by 4 bases and J by 0 bases, with 10 bases left in between. Germline lookup yields CDR1 WNHNN and CDR2 SYGVQD (reference sequence). The CDR3 DNA reads as TGCGCCAGCAGTGTGGCGGGAATCTCCTACAATGAGCAGTTCTTC. It translates to CASSVAGISYNEQFF.

The V and J genes are TRBV9 and TRBJ1-3; 8 bases match TRBD1. Per germline, CDR1 SGDLS and CDR2 YYNGEE. This CDR3 is built from 14 residues. V dropped 4 bases and J dropped 2; count of bases not matched to a gene: 2. For the CDR3, the DNA is TGTGCCAGCAGCATGACAGGGGCTGGAAACACCATATATTTT. It specifies CASSMTGAGNTIYF. Together with reference TRBV9 and TRBJ1-3, the CDR3 gives the full variable domain: DSGVTQTPKHLITATGQRVTLRCSPRSGDLSVYWYQQSLDQGLQFLIQYYNGEERAKGNILERFSAQQFPDLHSELNLSSLELGDSALYFCASSMTGAGNTIYFGEGSWLTVV.

This chain uses TRBV7-9 with TRBJ2-7, with 8 bases lining up with TRBD2. Germline V CDR1 and CDR2: SEHNR, FQNEAQ (reference sequence). The V segment lost 7 bases and the J segment 8 bases; nucleotides outside the gene matches: 16. The CDR3 loop spans 15 amino acids. The chain's CDR3 is CASTPVGTRGLKQYF. Written as DNA, the CDR3 is TGTGCCAGCACCCCCGTAGGGACTAGAGGACTCAAGCAGTACTTC.